The rows below give T cell receptor beta chains drawn from one sample of a study of blood T cell repertoires in COVID-19. Sequencing used immunoSEQ multiplex PCR; TCRdb keeps in-frame clones, though not all of them. Of roughly 40,000 clones detected, 70% to 90% appear once; the ten largest clones hold just under 2.5%. Material: peripheral blood. The receptors come from a human donor in a cohort sampled during active COVID-19. CDR3s include the opening cysteine and the closing phenylalanine or tryptophan. Where a row states a size, it is once, few, many or the class of an expanded clone; other rows omit it.

. TRBJ2-2 TRBV5-1 CASSLRPAGGGELFF
few TRBJ1-2 TRBV4-1 CASSQGQGTAFAF
. TRBJ2-7 TRBV7-7 CASSLGQGGEEQYF
. TRBJ2-3 TRBV6-4 CASSAVAGGTDTQYF
. TRBJ2-5 TRBV9 CASSAPLLAGGQETQYF
. TRBJ1-2 TRBV19 CASSKTGQVYGYTF
. TRBJ2-5 TRBV7-2 CASSTGLVGETQYF
few TRBJ2-5 TRBV25-1 CASSDPQGAGETQYF
. TRBJ2-2 TRBV19 CASSIQADHFIGELFF
. TRBJ2-7 TRBV18 CASSPLTGGREQYF
. TRBJ1-2 TRBV5-6 CASSEGQLDYGYTF
. TRBJ1-1 TRBV18 CASSPLGVGGNTEAFF
. TRBJ2-5 TRBV5-5 CASSLVLGEMETQYF
. TRBJ2-3 TRBV9 CASSPRGAGLTDTQYF
. TRBJ1-2 TRBV6-5 CASSSGITNYGYTF
. TRBJ1-2 TRBV6-5 CASRTGGALSYGYTF
once TRBJ2-7 TRBV2 CASSERGGEQYF
. TRBJ1-1 TRBV5-1 CASSLAGQGMTEAFF
. TRBJ1-2 TRBV12-3/TRBV12-4 CASSSTGVRTF
. TRBJ2-3 TRBV12-3/TRBV12-4 CASSPGRDTQYF
. TRBJ1-5 TRBV2 CASTAILEEPQHF
. TRBJ1-1 TRBV30 CAWNQGARTEAFF
. TRBJ1-2 TRBV7-9 CASSRDRENYGYTF
. TRBJ1-6 TRBV30 CAWSVGTGDSPLHF
. TRBJ1-4 TRBV12-3/TRBV12-4 CASSLGSEKLFF
. TRBJ2-2 TRBV13 CASSLEWTGGDTGELFF
. TRBJ1-5 TRBV7-8 CASSLARGIPQPQHF
. TRBJ1-2 TRBV3-1/TRBV3-2 CASSQVSGRGGYTF
. TRBJ2-5 TRBV3-1/TRBV3-2 CASSTQTGLGGETQYF
. TRBJ2-1 TRBV4-2 CASSRAPGQSYNEQFF
once TRBJ2-1 TRBV27 CASSSLGQGTSYNEQFF
. TRBJ1-5 TRBV10-2 CATAPTSNQPQHF
. TRBJ1-2 TRBV19 CASSIDQGGLGYTF
. TRBJ2-2 TRBV5-1 CASSLASGGQSTGELFF
. TRBJ1-5 TRBV2 CASRRGALNGQPQHF
once TRBJ1-1 TRBV29-1 CSVSKATGGAFF
. TRBJ2-7 TRBV12-3/TRBV12-4 CASRPGSVHEQYF
. TRBJ2-7 TRBV6-5 CASLAGVYEQYF
. TRBJ1-1 TRBV4-1 CASEPGQGASTEAFF
. TRBJ2-2 TRBV5-6 CASSLNVRVHGELFF
. TRBJ2-2 TRBV3-1/TRBV3-2 CASSQLFSPGELFF
. TRBJ2-3 TRBV29-1 CSVQSGPGGSSPDTQYF
. TRBJ1-6 TRBV2 CASGTRNSPLHF
. TRBJ1-2 TRBV6-1 CASSDKAVRGNYGYTF
few TRBJ1-1 TRBV6-5 CASNTMTVNTEAFF
. TRBJ2-7 TRBV10-3 CAISEDRDEQYF
. TRBJ1-5 TRBV10-3 CAISAGTGGGNQPQHF
once TRBJ2-7 TRBV23-1 CASSQCAGAPGWGQGAVPRYEQYF
few TRBJ1-6 TRBV30 CAWSVPGTGGSPLHF
. TRBJ2-5 TRBV5-4 CASSLAGGLKTQYF
. TRBJ2-5 TRBV4-2 CASSPSGGSGETQYF
. TRBJ2-3 TRBV10-3 CAISLSGGTDTQYF
. TRBJ1-1 TRBV27 CASSLIGRGMNTEAFF
. TRBJ1-5 TRBV7-9 CASSLGPINNQPQHF
. TRBJ1-2 TRBV7-9 CASSPYPRGHYGYTF